This T cell receptor beta chain was sequenced during a study of blood T cell repertoires in COVID-19. About the study: Sample material is recorded as cDNA or gDNA derived from T cells, B-cell-depleted T cells, or PBMCs.

The Seattle patients joined while their infection was active and were tracked longitudinally afterward. Methods used by the authors: Reference gene primers were amplified, and this amplification served to estimate nucleated cell counts. Only in-frame clones appear in the TCRdb table, and some are missing; sequencing was by immunoSEQ multiplex PCR. The V and J calls and clone size were taken over from that table, and D and trimming were inferred from the DNA. The sample holds 250,000 to 300,000 clones, approximately 90% seen once. Germline V gene data show CDR1 as SGHVS and CDR2 as FQNEAQ. There are 15 residues in the CDR3. V gave up 3 bases and J gave up 1 base, with 10 bases separating them.

The chain joins TRBV7-8 to TRBJ1-5; D is uncertain. Sequenced sample: peripheral blood. This sequence was found in a woman aged 25-40 years with COVID-19, enrolled during active disease. The CDR3, as DNA: TGTGCCAGCAGCTTTAGTATAGTCAGCAATCAGCCCCAGCATTTT. This translates into CASSFSIVSNQPQHF.